Shown below are 16 T cell receptor beta chains from a single sample sequenced in a study of blood T cell repertoires in COVID-19. Sequencing was performed with immunoSEQ multiplex PCR; in TCRdb, only in-frame clones are kept and a portion is missing. The data show about 320,000 clones, 70% to 90% seen once. The specimen sequenced was PBMCs or T cells enriched from blood (not recorded which). The receptors originated from a woman in her 30s who had recovered from COVID-19.

The rearrangement uses TRBV3-1 (or the pseudogene TRBV3-2) and TRBJ1-1, with D perhaps matching TRBD1 (5 bases). Germline-derived CDR1 and CDR2 are LGHDT and YNNKEL (reference sequence). CDR3 length: 13 residues. Trimming stripped 7 bases from V and 4 bases from J, with 13 bases between. The CDR3 DNA sequence: TGTGCCAGCAAGCAGGGAGGCGGCACTGAAGCTTTCTTT. Its protein is CASKQGGGTEAFF.

V gene TRBV5-1 combines with J gene TRBJ2-5, with TRBD2 as a possible D gene (6 bases). V was clipped by 1 base and J by 5 bases, with 15 bases between them. The length of the CDR3 is 15 residues. CDR1 is SGHRS, CDR2 YFSETQ, per germline. The CDR3 DNA reads TGCGCCAGCAGCTTGTTGACTAGTGGACCTGAGACCCAGTACTTC. Encoded protein: CASSLLTSGPETQYF.

CDR3 coding DNA: TGCGCCAGCAGCTTTGGTGGCAGATCTGGAGAGACCCAGTACTTC. Amino acid sequence: CASSFGGRSGETQYF. The chain links TRBV5-1 to TRBJ2-5; no firm D call. V lost 2 bases and J lost 4, with 15 bases in between. The CDR3 runs to 15 residues. Germline CDR1 reads SGHRS; CDR2 reads YFSETQ.

The V gene is TRBV11-2, the J gene TRBJ2-3, with D unresolved. V lost 5 bases to trimming and J lost 10 bases, with 13 bases between them. The CDR3 length is 12 residues. Germline CDR1 SGHAT, CDR2 FQNNGV. The chain's CDR3 is CASSPDGRSQYF. The CDR3 bases are TGTGCCAGCAGCCCCGATGGGCGTTCGCAGTATTTT.

The chain has TRBV5-1 and TRBJ1-3; TRBD1 is a possible D gene (5 bases). The CDR3 contains 15 residues. Germline V gene data show CDR1 as SGHRS and CDR2 as YFSETQ. V lost 0 bases to trimming and J lost 4 bases, with 11 bases between them. The CDR3 region is CASSLEARGGNTIYF. As DNA, the CDR3 is TGCGCCAGCAGCTTGGAGGCGCGGGGCGGAAACACCATATATTTT.

The V and J genes are TRBV4-3 and TRBJ1-2; 7 nucleotides match TRBD1. Germline V lookup: CDR1 LGHNA, CDR2 YSLEER. With 0 bases clipped from V and 7 bases from J, the junction kept 11 bases outside the gene matches. The CDR3 extends over 16 amino acids. CDR3 amino acids: CASSQEAGGFTVGYTF. The CDR3 region has the DNA TGCGCCAGCAGCCAAGAGGCAGGGGGGTTTACTGTTGGCTACACCTTC.

This clone was detected a few times. The chain carries TRBV7-3 and TRBJ2-1, with 7 bases that match TRBD1. The length of the CDR3 is 15 residues. Losses at the gene ends were 3 bases for V and 5 bases for J; bases not matched to a gene: 7. Germline V gene lookup returns CDR1 SGHTA and CDR2 FQGTGA. CDR3 in amino acids: CASSLHGTVNNEQFF. The CDR3 bases are TGTGCCAGCAGCTTGCATGGGACAGTTAACAATGAGCAGTTCTTC.

The V call is TRBV19, the J call TRBJ2-6; D gene unclear. Trimming removed 8 bases from V and 0 bases from J, with 8 bases in between. The CDR3 covers 14 residues. The germline V gene has CDR1 LNHDA and CDR2 SQIVND (reference sequence). In DNA, the CDR3 is TGTGCCAGTCGCGAACTCTCTGGGGCCAACGTCCTGACTTTC. Translating gives CASRELSGANVLTF.

This rearrangement joins TRBV5-4 to TRBJ1-6, with TRBD1 as a possible D gene (6 bases). The CDR3 is 18 amino acids. V lost 3 bases to trimming and J lost 5 bases, with 21 bases between them. Germline-derived CDR1 and CDR2 are SGHNT and YYREEE (reference sequence). In nucleotides, the CDR3 is TGTGCCAGCAGCTCTCTTCGATTCGGGGGGCCAGATAATTCACCCCTCCACTTT. Translated, it gives CASSSLRFGGPDNSPLHF.

This clone was detected only once. V gene TRBV12-3 or TRBV12-4 combines with J gene TRBJ1-2; no firm D call. This CDR3 is 13 amino acids long. V lost 5 bases, J lost 2 bases, and 9 bases lay in between. DNA of the CDR3: TGTGCCAGCAGTACCTCGGGAAACTATGGCTACACCTTC. Translated, it gives CASSTSGNYGYTF.

V usage is TRBV7-6 and J usage is TRBJ2-7; 9 bases align to TRBD2. CDR1 and CDR2 (germline): SGHVS, FNYEAQ. The CDR3 is 16 amino acids. Trimming took 5 bases from V and 6 from J; bases not matched to a gene: 14. The CDR3 nucleotides read TGTGCCAGCAGCCCCCTGGCAGCGGGGGGCTCCCTCGAGCAGTACTTC. This gives the protein CASSPLAAGGSLEQYF.

The chain joins TRBV2 to TRBJ1-6; 7 bases map to TRBD1. CDR3 size: 15 residues. Germline V gene lookup returns CDR1 SNHLY and CDR2 FYNNEI. V was clipped by 6 bases and J by 7 bases; unmatched bases: 9. CDR3 bases: TGTGCCAGCAGAGAGACAGGGATCGTCAATTCACCCCTCCACTTT. It translates to CASRETGIVNSPLHF.

CDR3 sequence: CASRLTSGNTIYF. CDR3 nucleotides: TGTGCCAGCAGACTCACTTCTGGAAACACCATATATTTT. The chain is built from TRBV27 and TRBJ1-3; D ambiguous. Germline values: CDR1 MNHEY, CDR2 SMNVEV (reference sequence). This CDR3 spans 13 amino acids. Deletions cut 6 bases from V and 1 base from J, with 7 bases between.

The gene calls are TRBV2 and TRBJ1-5; possibly TRBD1 for D (6 bases). The CDR3 consists of 16 residues. Trimming stripped 3 bases from V and 2 bases from J, with 14 bases between. CDR1 is SNHLY, CDR2 FYNNEI, per germline. The CDR3 loop reads CASSEQPGVGNQPQHF. The CDR3 DNA sequence: TGTGCCAGCAGTGAGCAGCCAGGGGTGGGCAATCAGCCCCAGCATTTT. The variable domain in full, with the rest retrieved from reference TRBV2 and TRBJ1-5, is EPEVTQTPSHQVTQMGQEVILRCVPISNHLYFYWYRQILGQKVEFLVSFYNNEISEKSEIFDDQFSVERPDGSNFTLKIRSTKLEDSAMYFCASSEQPGVGNQPQHFGDGTRLSIL.

The V call is TRBV27, the J call TRBJ1-1; D gene unclear. The germline CDR1 and CDR2 sequences are MNHEY and SMNVEV (reference sequence). The CDR3 loop spans 12 amino acids. Trimming cost V 6 bases and J 7 bases, with 12 bases left between them. The CDR3 protein is CASSHGGIEAFF. The CDR3, as DNA: TGTGCCAGCAGCCATGGAGGCATTGAAGCTTTCTTT.

CDR3 in DNA: TGTGCCAGCAGTCAGCGGGGGGGCCGCTACAATGAGCAGTTCTTC. Translating gives CASSQRGGRYNEQFF. The chain has TRBV2 and TRBJ2-1; 10 bases align to TRBD2. The CDR3 extends over 15 amino acids. Germline lookup yields CDR1 SNHLY and CDR2 FYNNEI. The J segment lost 3 bases and the V segment lost 5 bases, leaving 4 bases of the junction unmatched.